These 7 T cell receptor beta chains originate from one sample sequenced in a study of identical twins' blood T cells (dated by TCRdb to the early 2010s). To prepare the library, 5' RACE was applied. These reads were obtained on an Illumina Genome Analyzer IIx. TCRdb applied fastp at Q25 and MiXCR to the public reads, then kept only in-frame beta chains. For every CDR3 protein sequence, its rows merge into one entry that carries the most common genes and DNA. The sample table shows 350,000 to 400,000 distinct CDR3 sequences, and about 28% are seen once. Clones ranked in the top ten supply 5.5% to 6.5% of the sample. What was sequenced was PBMCs. These receptors were collected from a woman between 18 and 55 years old in good health.

This clonotype was seen ten or more times. The rearrangement uses TRBV29-1 and TRBJ2-1; D is undetermined. Germline V gives CDR1 SQVTM, CDR2 ANQGSEA. Trimming took off 4 bases at V and 7 bases at J, with 17 bases between the two ends. This CDR3 region has 14 residues. The CDR3 region has the DNA TGCAGCGTTGGGAACTACCCAACTGGGAATGAGCAGTTCTTC. This sequence encodes CSVGNYPTGNEQFF.

The genes are TRBV20-1 and TRBJ1-2, with 9 bases that match TRBD1. V trimming: 5 bases; J trimming: 8 bases; junction bases outside the gene matches: 12. The CDR3 loop spans 14 amino acids. The germline gives CDR1 DFQATT, CDR2 SNEGSKA (reference sequence). The CDR3: CSALNRGQWDGYTF. The CDR3 DNA sequence: TGCAGTGCTCTGAACAGGGGGCAATGGGACGGCTACACCTTC.

A remark on this clonotype: Compared with germline, one end of the junction differs, possibly owing to a read error. V usage is TRBV5-1 and J usage is TRBJ1-1, with D perhaps matching TRBD1 (6 bases). The CDR3 consists of 15 residues. The germline gives CDR1 SGHRS, CDR2 YFSETQ. The CDR3, as DNA: TGCGCCAGCAGATTGGTTCGGGGGCGGAACACTGAAGCTTTCTTT. It yields the protein CASRLVRGRNTEAFF.

This chain joins TRBV20-1 and TRBJ1-1; 9 bases map to TRBD1. J was trimmed by 6 bases and V by 6 bases; bases with no gene match: 5. The CDR3 extends over 12 amino acids. The V gene's germline CDR1 is DFQATT and CDR2 SNEGSKA (reference sequence). Here the CDR3 reads CSALGQGSEAFF. The CDR3 DNA sequence: TGCAGTGCCCTTGGACAGGGGTCTGAAGCTTTCTTT.

Concerning this clonotype itself: A much more abundant neighbour one base away suggests this may be a read error. The chain uses TRBV6-2 or TRBV6-3 and TRBJ2-3; D possibly matches TRBD1 or TRBD2 (5 bases each). Germline CDR1 reads MNHEY; CDR2 reads SVGEGT. Trimming stripped 7 bases from V and 2 bases from J, with 13 bases between. CDR3 length: 14 residues. DNA of the CDR3: TGTGCCAGCACCACGAGGGACCCCACAGATACGCAGTATTTT. Translating gives CASTTRDPTDTQYF.

This chain joins TRBV29-1 and TRBJ2-7; TRBD2 matches at 7 bases. Looked up from germline, CDR1 is SQVTM and CDR2 is ANQGSEA. This CDR3 is 12 amino acids long. Trimming cost V 4 bases and J 4 bases; bases outside gene matches: 4. This CDR3 reads CSVGGGKYEQYF. The CDR3, as DNA: TGCAGCGTTGGGGGGGGTAAGTACGAGCAGTACTTC.

This clonotype was counted between two and nine times. This chain uses TRBV7-2 with TRBJ2-1; possible D gene TRBD2, 5 bases. Trimming shortened V by 2 bases and J by 7 bases, and 12 bases separated the two germline ends. The CDR3 is 14 residues long. CDR1 is SGHTA and CDR2 is FQGNSA in the germline V gene. The CDR3 nucleotides read TGTGCCAGCAGCTTATACGCTAGCACAAATGAGCAGTTCTTC. This codes for CASSLYASTNEQFF. The full variable domain, completed using reference TRBV7-2 and TRBJ2-1, is GAGVSQSPSNKVTEKGKDVELRCDPISGHTALYWYRQSLGQGLEFLIYFQGNSAPDKSGLPSDRFSAERTGGSVSTLTIQRTQQEDSAVYLCASSLYASTNEQFFGPGTRLTVL.